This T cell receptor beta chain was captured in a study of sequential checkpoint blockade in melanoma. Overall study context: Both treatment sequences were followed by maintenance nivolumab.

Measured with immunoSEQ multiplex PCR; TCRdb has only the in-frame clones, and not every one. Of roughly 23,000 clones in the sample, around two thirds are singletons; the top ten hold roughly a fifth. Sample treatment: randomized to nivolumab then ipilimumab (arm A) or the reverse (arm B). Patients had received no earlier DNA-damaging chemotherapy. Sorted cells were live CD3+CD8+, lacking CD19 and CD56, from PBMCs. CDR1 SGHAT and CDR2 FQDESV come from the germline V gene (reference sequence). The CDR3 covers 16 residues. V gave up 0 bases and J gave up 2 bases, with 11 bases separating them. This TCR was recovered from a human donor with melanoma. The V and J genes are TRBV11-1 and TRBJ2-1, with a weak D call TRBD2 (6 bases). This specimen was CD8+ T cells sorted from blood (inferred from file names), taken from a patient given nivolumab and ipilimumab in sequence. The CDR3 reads CASSLAGLNTYNEQFF. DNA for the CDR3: TGTGCCAGCAGCTTAGCAGGACTAAATACCTACAATGAGCAGTTCTTC. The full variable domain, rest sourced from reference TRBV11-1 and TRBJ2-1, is EAEVAQSPRYKITEKSQAVAFWCDPISGHATLYWYRQILGQGPELLVQFQDESVVDDSQLPKDRFSAERLKGVDSTLKIQPAELGDSAMYLCASSLAGLNTYNEQFFGPGTRLTVL.